Below, 11 T cell receptor beta chains from the same sample are listed, as sequenced in a study of T-cell reconstitution after alpha-beta-depleted transplantation in children. Using unique molecular identifiers, the investigators prepared the TCRbeta library. TCRdb re-derived calls from the PCR reads in MiXCR, one entry per CDR3 protein. Of 230,000 or so distinct CDR3 sequences in the sample, 9.7% were seen once. The sequencing used PBMCs from the stem cell graft donor, collected from the stem cell graft. These receptors all stem from a human donor who donated a stem cell graft to a child with SCID.

In its sample, this clonotype was seen many times. The chain combines TRBV5-1 with TRBJ1-2; D remains ambiguous. The CDR3 runs 14 residues. Germline CDR1 SGHRS, CDR2 YFSETQ. Trimming stripped 0 bases from V and 4 bases from J, with 10 bases between. This CDR3 is CASSLGVPTYGYTF. CDR3 coding DNA: TGCGCCAGCAGCTTGGGGGTGCCGACCTATGGCTACACCTTC.

This clonotype was picked up many times. The CDR3 coding sequence is TGTGCCAGCAGTATTAGCGGGGACGGCGAGCAGTACTTC. Translated: CASSISGDGEQYF. The V gene is TRBV12-3 or TRBV12-4, the J gene TRBJ2-7; 8 nucleotides agree with TRBD2. This CDR3 region has 13 residues. With 5 bases clipped from V and 6 bases from J, the junction kept 6 bases outside the gene matches.

Written as DNA, the CDR3 is TGCAGTGCCATTGGGACAGGGGGCAGTGAAGCTTTCTTT. Encoded protein: CSAIGTGGSEAFF. The rearrangement joins TRBV20-1 to TRBJ1-1, with TRBD1 matching 12 bases. The CDR3 is made up of 13 amino acids. Per the germline V gene, CDR1 is DFQATT and CDR2 is SNEGSKA (reference sequence). The junction had 6 bases not matched to a gene; V was cut back by 6 bases and J by 7 bases.

This clonotype was observed many times. This rearrangement joins TRBV5-1 to TRBJ2-3, with TRBD1 matching over 7 bases. The trim removed 4 bases at V and 0 bases at J, leaving 11 bases unmatched. Germline V gene lookup returns CDR1 SGHRS and CDR2 YFSETQ. CDR3 size: 17 residues. CDR3 sequence: CASSGYAGTVSTDTQYF. The DNA for the CDR3 is TGCGCCAGCAGCGGATATGCCGGGACAGTCAGCACAGATACGCAGTATTTT.

The CDR3 region has the DNA TGCGCCAGCAGCTCGCGGACAGACACAGATACGCAGTATTTT. Translated, it gives CASSSRTDTDTQYF. This chain connects TRBV5-1 to TRBJ2-3; tentatively, D is TRBD1 (6 bases). Between the trimmed V and J ends, which lost 3 bases and 2 bases, there was a span of 10 bases. The CDR3 covers 14 residues. Germline assignment: CDR1 SGHRS and CDR2 YFSETQ.

This clonotype was seen more than once but under ten times. V usage is TRBV20-1 and J usage is TRBJ1-1; 10 positions match TRBD1. Germline V lookup: CDR1 DFQATT, CDR2 SNEGSKA (reference sequence). J lost 0 bases, V lost 0 bases, and 1 base had no gene match. The CDR3 is 15 amino acids. The CDR3: CSAREDRGLNTEAFF. CDR3 DNA: TGCAGTGCTAGAGAGGACAGGGGGTTGAACACTGAAGCTTTCTTT.

This clonotype has at least ten counts. The gene calls are TRBV7-3 and TRBJ2-6; 8 bases agree with TRBD1. The V gene end was trimmed by 1 base and the J gene end by 0 bases; junction bases not matched to a gene: 11. This CDR3 contains 20 residues. Germline CDR1 SGHTA, CDR2 FQGTGA. The CDR3 bases are TGTGCCAGCAGCTTAAGGCTCCCTCGGCAGGGGGCCTCTGGGGCCAACGTCCTGACTTTC. It codes for CASSLRLPRQGASGANVLTF.

The chain carries TRBV15 and TRBJ2-3, with a weak D call TRBD2 (6 bases). V lost 5 bases, J lost 4 bases, and 28 bases lay in between. The germline CDR1 and CDR2 sequences are LNHNV and YYDKDF (reference sequence). CDR3 length: 19 residues. CDR3 sequence: CATSLSYGLPGGGADTQYF. CDR3 coding DNA: TGTGCCACCAGCCTATCCTACGGGCTACCGGGTGGCGGGGCAGATACGCAGTATTTT.

The sample holds many counts of this clonotype. Relative to the germline gene, one junction end is altered; a read error may explain this. V and J are TRBV5-1 and TRBJ1-4; TRBD1 matches at 7 bases. Germline CDR1 is SGHRS and CDR2 is YFSETQ. CDR3 size: 18 residues. CDR3 nucleotide sequence: TGCGCCAGCAGCTGGACAGGAACAGGGATGGTACCTAATGAAAAGCTGTTTTTT. Translation: CASSWTGTGMVPNEKLFF.

This clonotype was recorded a few times. This chain joins TRBV3-1 and TRBJ2-7; unclear D gene. There are 14 residues in the CDR3. Germline values: CDR1 LGHDT, CDR2 YNNKEL (reference sequence). The V and J ends lost 3 bases and 0 bases respectively, with 9 bases between them. The CDR3 loop is CASSHLESSYEQYF. Here the CDR3 DNA reads TGTGCCAGCAGCCACTTAGAAAGCTCCTACGAGCAGTACTTC.

This clonotype was counted at least ten times. This rearrangement joins TRBV7-3 to TRBJ2-1; 11 bases are shared with TRBD1. The CDR3 consists of 15 residues. Germline loops: CDR1 SGHTA, CDR2 FQGTGA. Trimming took 2 bases from V and 7 from J; bases not matched to a gene: 4. The CDR3 coding sequence is TGTGCCAGCAGCTTACTAGGACAGGGGGCGAATGAGCAGTTCTTC. Its protein is CASSLLGQGANEQFF.